A selection of T cell receptor beta chains follows, all from one sample in a study of T cells after yellow fever vaccination. In TCRdb, the 5' RACE reads were re-called with MiXCR into one record per CDR3 protein. The table records about 220,000 distinct CDR3 sequences, under 3.5% of them present only once. This material consisted of CD4+ T cells sorted from PBMCs, taken 10 days after the yellow fever booster vaccination. The receptors originated from a man between 18 and 29 years old who received the YFV17D yellow fever vaccine. CDR3s include the opening cysteine and the closing phenylalanine or tryptophan. D genes are given only for firm matches.

TRBV19	.	TRBJ1-5	CASSWQGNNQPQHF
TRBV4-2	.	TRBJ1-5	CASSQDRGSGQPQHF
TRBV5-1	TRBD1	TRBJ2-6	CASSLGQGSSGANVLTF
TRBV10-3	.	TRBJ1-2	CAISVSYYGYTF
TRBV5-1	.	TRBJ1-1	CASSWLPAATEAFF
TRBV5-1	.	TRBJ2-1	CASSLADHNEQFF
TRBV20-1	TRBD1	TRBJ1-5	CSAKSGRGRLYNQPQHF
TRBV7-6	TRBD1	TRBJ1-1	CASSLGRQGFMNTEAFF
TRBV4-2	TRBD1	TRBJ1-2	CASSSGDRGGYGYTF
TRBV6-2/TRBV6-3	TRBD2	TRBJ2-4	CASSSLAGAGGIQYF
TRBV7-9	.	TRBJ2-3	CASSLVRDTDTQYF
TRBV4-3	TRBD2	TRBJ2-5	CASSPRLAGGEETQYF
TRBV7-9	TRBD1	TRBJ1-1	CASSFSAGGFTEAFF
TRBV5-1	.	TRBJ1-2	CASSLTRDNYGYTF
TRBV7-2	TRBD1	TRBJ2-1	CASSPDRGLSYNEQFF
TRBV20-1	TRBD1	TRBJ1-1	CSARAGGPNTEAFF
TRBV24-1	.	TRBJ2-3	CATREDLTDTQYF
TRBV29-1	.	TRBJ1-2	CSVIVGPQWDYGYTF
TRBV9	.	TRBJ1-6	CASGGGRDYNSPLHF
TRBV6-1	.	TRBJ1-2	CASSPGPGRTNYGYTF
TRBV5-1	TRBD1	TRBJ2-6	CASSMGQGDGANVLTF
TRBV12-5	.	TRBJ1-2	CASGSTDNYGYTF
TRBV7-2	TRBD1	TRBJ1-5	CASSSQTGYSNQPQHF
TRBV7-8	.	TRBJ1-4	CASSAMASNEKLFF
TRBV2	.	TRBJ1-4	CASSYYNEKLSF
TRBV5-1	.	TRBJ2-3	CASTPQRTDTQYF
TRBV20-1	.	TRBJ1-1	CSAIFQTGGTEAFF
TRBV15	.	TRBJ2-1	CATSPKGGSYNEQFF